The 28 T cell receptor beta chains given below trace back to one sample, sequenced in a study of blood T cell repertoires in COVID-19. The data were produced by immunoSEQ multiplex PCR, yet TCRdb's version contains in-frame clones alone and is incomplete. The sample lists about 100,000 clones; approximately 84% were seen once. Material for sequencing was peripheral blood. These receptors were collected from a woman aged 55-70 years with acute or convalescent COVID-19.

The chain has TRBV12-5 and TRBJ2-5, with a possible D match to TRBD1 (6 bases). CDR3 length: 13 residues. The germline V gene has CDR1 LGHNT and CDR2 FRNRAP. V lost 5 bases and J lost 4, with 11 bases in between. The CDR3, as DNA: TGTGCTAGTGGTCCCAGGGGCGCAGAGACCCAGTACTTC. Protein: CASGPRGAETQYF.

CDR3 coding DNA: TGTGCCAGCAGCCATGGCCAGGGGTTGGAAAAACTGTTTTTT. Translation gives CASSHGQGLEKLFF. The genes are TRBV3-1 (or the pseudogene TRBV3-2) and TRBJ1-4, with D perhaps TRBD1 (6 bases). Trimming took off 3 bases at V and 8 bases at J, with 13 bases between the two ends. The CDR3 is made up of 14 amino acids. Per germline, CDR1 LGHDT and CDR2 YNNKEL (reference sequence).

This CDR3 reads CASSSWTGPRSNQPQHF. CDR3 coding DNA: TGTGCCAGCAGTTCGTGGACAGGGCCACGAAGCAATCAGCCCCAGCATTTT. The V gene is TRBV27, the J gene TRBJ1-5; 8 bases are shared with TRBD1. The germline V gene has CDR1 MNHEY and CDR2 SMNVEV (reference sequence). The CDR3 loop spans 17 amino acids. The V and J ends lost 4 bases and 1 base, in that order; junction bases with no gene match: 9.

This clone was observed a single time. Here the CDR3 DNA reads TGTGCCTGGAGCAGGGGGCACACTGAAGCTTTCTTT. Residues: CAWSRGHTEAFF. The J gene is TRBJ1-1, the V gene TRBV30; 8 positions agree with TRBD1. This CDR3 has 12 amino acids. The germline CDR1 and CDR2 sequences are GTSNPN and SVGIG (reference sequence). The V and J ends lost 3 bases and 3 bases, in that order; junction bases with no gene match: 0.

In DNA, the CDR3 is TGTGCCAGCAGCCAGACTGGCTATGGCTACACCTTC. Protein sequence: CASSQTGYGYTF. The chain employs TRBV13 and TRBJ1-2; D call uncertain. Trimming removed 5 bases at V and 4 bases at J, with 8 bases between. The CDR3 length is 12 residues. Germline V gene sequence: CDR1 PRHDT, CDR2 FYEKMQ (reference sequence).

This clone has just a few counts. The chain carries TRBV5-1 and TRBJ1-2; 8 bases align to TRBD1. Germline assignment: CDR1 SGHRS and CDR2 YFSETQ. The CDR3 runs 14 residues. V was pared by 5 bases and J by 4 bases, with 7 bases of the junction left unmatched. CDR3 in DNA: TGCGCCAGCAGGGCCACGGACAGGGCCTATGGCTACACCTTC. Amino acids: CASRATDRAYGYTF.

This chain uses TRBV9 with TRBJ2-3; possibly TRBD1 for D (5 bases). Trimming stripped 3 bases from V and 4 bases from J, with 15 bases between. Germline CDR1 SGDLS, CDR2 YYNGEE. This CDR3 comprises 15 residues. CDR3 amino acids: CASSGRNQGADTQYF. DNA for the CDR3: TGTGCCAGCAGCGGAAGAAACCAGGGTGCAGATACGCAGTATTTT.

The chain links TRBV5-1 to TRBJ1-1; no clear D. The CDR3 consists of 14 residues. With 0 bases removed from V and 0 bases from J, the gap between germline ends came to 6 bases. Germline assignment: CDR1 SGHRS and CDR2 YFSETQ. The CDR3: CASSLGQVNTEAFF. The DNA of the CDR3 is TGCGCCAGCAGCTTGGGGCAGGTGAACACTGAAGCTTTCTTT.

The CDR3 reads CASSILDRTEQFF. The CDR3 nucleotides are TGTGCCAGTAGTATACTTGACAGAACTGAGCAGTTCTTC. The V call is TRBV19, the J call TRBJ2-1; D is possibly TRBD1 (5 bases). The CDR3 covers 13 residues. Germline V lookup: CDR1 LNHDA, CDR2 SQIVND (reference sequence). V was pared by 2 bases and J by 9 bases, with 11 bases between.

The J gene is TRBJ1-1, the V gene TRBV28; 9 bases line up with TRBD1. The germline V gene encodes CDR1 MDHEN and CDR2 SYDVKM. The CDR3 loop spans 14 amino acids. With V trimmed by 6 bases and J by 5 bases, 7 bases remained unmatched. DNA of the CDR3: TGTGCCAGCAGAGAGGGACAGGGACGAACTGAAGCTTTCTTT. This encodes CASREGQGRTEAFF.

The chain couples TRBV19 to TRBJ1-5; D perhaps matches TRBD1 (6 bases). CDR1 LNHDA and CDR2 SQIVND come from the germline V gene (reference sequence). CDR3 length equals 18 residues. Trimming shortened V by 4 bases and J by 3 bases, and 22 bases separated the two germline ends. In DNA, the CDR3 is TGTGCCAGTAGTAGCCGGAGGACACAGGGAATGGACAATCAGCCCCAGCATTTT. It is translated as CASSSRRTQGMDNQPQHF.

The chain joins TRBV9 to TRBJ1-4; 9 bases map to TRBD1. Trimming removed 0 bases from V and 9 bases from J; junction bases left unmatched: 3. Germline CDR1 and CDR2: SGDLS and YYNGEE. This CDR3 spans 14 amino acids. In DNA, the CDR3 is TGTGCCAGCAGCGTAGGACAGGGGGTTAAAAAACTGTTTTTT. Its protein product is CASSVGQGVKKLFF.

The chain carries TRBV20-1 and TRBJ1-4; no definite D call. The CDR3 sequence is 14 residues long. CDR1 is DFQATT, CDR2 SNEGSKA, per germline (reference sequence). V dropped 3 bases and J dropped 0 bases, with 8 bases sitting between them. The CDR3 region has the DNA TGCAGTGCTAGTGGAGGCCCAACTAATGAAAAACTGTTTTTT. It translates to CSASGGPTNEKLFF.

This CDR3 is CATSGRDRSYEQYF. The CDR3 region has the DNA TGTGCCACCAGCGGCCGGGACAGGTCCTACGAGCAGTACTTC. The V gene is TRBV15, the J gene TRBJ2-7, with 8 bases lining up with TRBD1. CDR3 length: 14 amino acids. Looked up from germline, CDR1 is LNHNV and CDR2 is YYDKDF (reference sequence). V dropped 5 bases and J dropped 1; count of bases not matched to a gene: 4.

V and J are TRBV5-6 and TRBJ2-4; tentative D call: TRBD2 (7 bases). This CDR3 spans 14 amino acids. The germline gives CDR1 SGHDT, CDR2 YYEEEE. V was trimmed by 1 base and J by 8 bases, leaving 13 bases between them. The CDR3 protein is CASSLSQGRDIQYF. The CDR3 DNA reads as TGTGCCAGCAGCTTGAGTCAGGGGAGGGACATTCAGTACTTC.

As for this clone: The same CDR3 arises from other DNA sequences in this sample as well. The chain recombines TRBV19 with TRBJ1-1, with 9 bases matching TRBD1. The CDR3 is made up of 13 amino acids. V dropped 4 bases and J dropped 5; count of bases not matched to a gene: 2. From germline, CDR1 is LNHDA and CDR2 SQIVND (reference sequence). CDR3 protein: CASSTQGATEAFF. CDR3 bases: TGTGCCAGTAGTACACAGGGGGCGACTGAAGCTTTCTTT.

A few counts support this clone. The rearrangement links TRBV6-1 to TRBJ1-5; D remains ambiguous. Looked up from germline, CDR1 is MNHNS and CDR2 is SASEGT. V lost 3 bases and J 3 bases, leaving 6 bases between the germline ends. The CDR3 sequence is 13 residues long. As DNA, the CDR3 is TGTGCCAGCAGTGATAATTACAATCAGCCCCAGCATTTT. Protein: CASSDNYNQPQHF.

This chain connects TRBV6-5 to TRBJ1-2; perhaps TRBD1 as D (5 bases). Between the trimmed V and J ends, which lost 6 bases and 3 bases, there was a span of 11 bases. The CDR3 sequence is 13 residues long. The germline CDR1 and CDR2 sequences are MNHEY and SVGAGI. CDR3 nucleotides: TGTGCCAGCAGGGGGCCTACTGACTATGGCTACACCTTC. It specifies CASRGPTDYGYTF.

This clone was recorded a few times. This rearrangement joins TRBV2 to TRBJ1-1; D is undetermined. Trimming took off 5 bases at V and 1 base at J, with 11 bases between the two ends. Germline V gene sequence: CDR1 SNHLY, CDR2 FYNNEI. This CDR3 region has 14 residues. The CDR3 is CASSYSPTNTEAFF. CDR3 coding DNA: TGTGCCAGCAGTTACTCCCCCACGAACACTGAAGCTTTCTTT. Together with reference TRBV2 and TRBJ1-1, the CDR3 gives the full variable domain: EPEVTQTPSHQVTQMGQEVILRCVPISNHLYFYWYRQILGQKVEFLVSFYNNEISEKSEIFDDQFSVERPDGSNFTLKIRSTKLEDSAMYFCASSYSPTNTEAFFGQGTRLTVV.

This clone was observed a handful of times. The V gene is TRBV20-1, the J gene TRBJ1-1; weak D call: TRBD1 (5 bases). The ends were cut back, 6 bases at V and 4 bases at J, with 9 bases in the middle. Germline CDR1 DFQATT, CDR2 SNEGSKA (reference sequence). The CDR3 length is 11 residues. The CDR3 region has the DNA TGCAGTGCAAACACAGGCACTGAAGCTTTCTTT. It codes for CSANTGTEAFF.

This sequence joins TRBV5-4 and TRBJ1-6, with a tentative D call TRBD1 (5 bases). From germline, CDR1 is SGHNT and CDR2 YYREEE (reference sequence). The V end lost 3 bases, the J end lost 10 bases, and 11 bases lay between the germline ends. This CDR3 spans 13 amino acids. The CDR3 spells CASSWAGGSPLHF. CDR3 in DNA: TGTGCCAGCAGCTGGGCCGGGGGATCACCCCTCCACTTT. Full variable domain (outside the CDR3, taken from reference TRBV5-4 and TRBJ1-6): ETGVTQSPTHLIKTRGQQVTLRCSSQSGHNTVSWYQQALGQGPQFIFQYYREEENGRGNFPPRFSGLQFPNYSSELNVNALELDDSALYLCASSWAGGSPLHFGNGTRLTVT.

The chain uses TRBV28 and TRBJ1-5; 8 bases map to TRBD1. There are 14 residues in the CDR3. V lost 5 bases and J lost 6; bases outside the gene matches: 6. CDR1 is MDHEN and CDR2 is SYDVKM in the germline V gene. CDR3 DNA: TGTGCCAGCAGTCGGGACAGGCGGCCTCAGCCCCAGCATTTT. Amino acids: CASSRDRRPQPQHF.

This clone was seen only a few times. J is TRBJ2-2 and V is TRBV11-1; no definite D call. The CDR3 sequence is 12 residues long. Trimming left V 5 bases short and J 5 bases short, with 6 bases between. Germline-derived CDR1 and CDR2 are SGHAT and FQDESV (reference sequence). In DNA form, the CDR3 reads TGTGCCAGCAGCCTTTTTACCGGGGAGCTGTTTTTT. Translated: CASSLFTGELFF.

The genes are TRBV10-1 and TRBJ1-5, with D perhaps TRBD1 (5 bases). The length of the CDR3 is 16 residues. Per the germline V gene, CDR1 is WNHNN and CDR2 is SYGVQD (reference sequence). V lost 3 bases and J lost 6, with 18 bases in between. This CDR3 is CASSDAEDSPTQPQHF. CDR3 bases: TGCGCCAGCAGTGATGCTGAAGACAGTCCGACTCAGCCCCAGCATTTT.

The CDR3 sequence is CASRLTSGGEQYF. The CDR3, as DNA: TGTGCCAGCAGGCTGACTAGCGGGGGGGAGCAGTACTTC. V usage is TRBV12-3 or TRBV12-4 and J usage is TRBJ2-7, with 13 bases aligning to TRBD2. V lost 6 bases to trimming and J lost 7 bases; unmatched junction nucleotides: 3. This CDR3 contains 13 residues.

V gene TRBV19 combines with J gene TRBJ1-1; 8 nucleotides line up with TRBD1. This CDR3 spans 12 amino acids. The germline V gene has CDR1 LNHDA and CDR2 SQIVND (reference sequence). V was pared by 5 bases and J by 10 bases, with 6 bases of the junction left unmatched. The CDR3 nucleotides are TGTGCCAGTAGTCTTACAGGGGGGAGAGCTTTCTTT. It encodes CASSLTGGRAFF.

The rearrangement links TRBV7-9 to TRBJ1-6; D is perhaps TRBD1 (5 bases). Per the germline V gene, CDR1 is SEHNR and CDR2 is FQNEAQ (reference sequence). The V end was cut by 5 bases, the J end by 10 bases, with 9 bases between. The CDR3 loop spans 12 amino acids. CDR3 sequence (DNA): TGTGCCAGCAGCAACCCAGGGTCACCCCTCCACTTT. Residues: CASSNPGSPLHF.

V and J are TRBV7-2 and TRBJ2-5; 8 bases align to TRBD1. Germline loops: CDR1 SGHTA, CDR2 FQGNSA. The V gene end was trimmed by 5 bases and the J gene end by 1 base; junction bases not matched to a gene: 12. This CDR3 is built from 17 residues. The CDR3 DNA reads TGTGCCAGCAGCCGGACAGGAGGGACAGGACCCCAAGAGACCCAGTACTTC. It translates to CASSRTGGTGPQETQYF.